The source of this T cell receptor (beta chain) is a study of glioma-infiltrating T cells. Overall study results and limits: Tissue-blood divergence was below expectation in non-neoplastic patients, above in gliomas. CDR3 overlap between tissue and blood was very small.

About this clonotype itself: Its target is not known. A read error may explain this, as a much larger clone is one base away.

Looked up from germline, CDR1 is KGHDR and CDR2 is SFDVKD. The V and J ends lost 9 bases and 3 bases respectively, with 14 bases between them. CDR3 length: 14 residues. The iRepertoire nested amplicon-rescue multiplex PCR amplified TCR alpha and beta CDR3s from RNA. One-step reverse transcription and amplification started from about 100-400 ng of tissue mRNA or PBMC total RNA. TCRdb recomputed calls from the multiplex PCR reads with MiXCR, one row per CDR3 protein. In the table there are about 99,000 distinct CDR3 sequences, 29% of which are singletons. Material: glioma tissue, nonneoplastic brain tissue, or PBMCs (not recorded which). The TCR sequence derives from a human donor with low-grade glioma or glioblastoma, undergoing nonglioma brain surgery, or in good health (not recorded which). The chain combines TRBV24-1 with TRBJ1-5; D unclear. The CDR3 coding sequence is TGTGCCACCCACCCCACCAGTCTCAATCAGCCCCAGCATTTT. The encoded protein is CATHPTSLNQPQHF.